One and the same sample provided the 24 T cell receptor beta chains below, sequenced in a study of blood T cells in healthy people across ages. Sample-barcoded 5' priming and a J-beta primer mix drove a second PCR of 7 to 11 cycles. TCRdb fed the 5' RACE reads into MiXCR, producing one record per CDR3 protein. The data hold about 730,000 distinct CDR3 sequences, with 43% observed a single time. The sequencing sample was made of blood. The receptors were gathered from a woman aged 55 to 70 in good health.

The chain uses TRBV9 and TRBJ2-7; 10 bases match TRBD1. V lost 4 bases and J lost 5; bases outside the gene matches: 6. The CDR3 loop spans 14 amino acids. The germline V gene has CDR1 SGDLS and CDR2 YYNGEE. CDR3 sequence: CASSRGDRGHEQYF. CDR3 DNA sequence: TGTGCCAGCAGCCGTGGGGACAGGGGTCACGAGCAGTACTTC.

This clonotype was counted at least ten times. The rearrangement links TRBV20-1 to TRBJ2-7, with TRBD2 as a possible D gene (5 bases). Trimming shortened V by 5 bases and J by 5 bases, and 22 bases separated the two germline ends. CDR1 and CDR2 (germline): DFQATT, SNEGSKA (reference sequence). The CDR3 extends over 15 amino acids. CDR3 bases: TGCAGTGCTGAAAGGACTGGAGACGAAAGTAACGAGCAGTACTTC. It yields the protein CSAERTGDESNEQYF.

About this clonotype: It may be a read error: a sequence one base away is much more abundant. This rearrangement joins TRBV6-1 to TRBJ1-6; 9 bases are a match to TRBD1. CDR3 length: 17 amino acids. Trimming removed 5 bases from V and 12 bases from J; junction bases left unmatched: 17. Germline CDR1 is MNHNS and CDR2 is SASEGT. In DNA, the CDR3 is TGTGCCAGCAGTCCGGGAGTTGGGACAGGGAATTGGATACCCCTCCACTTT. As protein: CASSPGVGTGNWIPLHF.

V and J are TRBV12-3 or TRBV12-4 and TRBJ2-1; D may correspond to TRBD1 or TRBD2 (5 bases each). The CDR3 covers 16 residues. V lost 5 bases and J lost 10, with 24 bases in between. The CDR3 protein is CASSALPGRRSYEQFF. The CDR3 DNA sequence: TGTGCCAGCAGTGCCCTGCCGGGACGGCGCTCCTACGAGCAGTTCTTC.

This clonotype was counted only a few times. The gene calls are TRBV21-1 and TRBJ2-7. TRBV21-1 represents a pseudogene. CDR3 length: 15 amino acids. CDR3 residues: CASSNGPGGYYEQYF. The CDR3 DNA reads as TGTGCCAGCAGCAATGGACCGGGGGGCTACTACGAGCAGTACTTC.

The chain joins TRBV6-1 to TRBJ1-5; TRBD1 is a possible D gene (5 bases). V was cut by 11 bases and J by 7 bases, with 9 bases left in between. The germline CDR1 and CDR2 sequences are MNHNS and SASEGT. The CDR3 runs to 10 residues. CDR3 in amino acids: CAGGGQPQHF. The CDR3 DNA sequence: TGTGCCGGGGGGGGACAGCCCCAGCATTTT.

This clonotype was seen a handful of times. The gene calls are TRBV5-6 and TRBJ2-6, with 9 bases that match TRBD2. The CDR3 loop spans 18 amino acids. The V gene end was trimmed by 0 bases and the J gene end by 0 bases; junction bases not matched to a gene: 4. Germline CDR1 is SGHDT and CDR2 is YYEEEE. The CDR3, as DNA: TGTGCCAGCAGCTTGGAACTAGCGGGTATCTCTGGGGCCAACGTCCTGACTTTC. It specifies CASSLELAGISGANVLTF.

The genes are TRBV7-2 and TRBJ1-5, with 8 bases that match TRBD1. The length of the CDR3 is 14 residues. Per germline, CDR1 SGHTA and CDR2 FQGNSA. Losses at the gene ends were 9 bases for V and 5 bases for J; bases not matched to a gene: 9. CDR3 bases: TGTGCCAGTAGCGTTGACAGGGGCGATCAGCCCCAGCATTTT. It encodes CASSVDRGDQPQHF.

The table lists this clonotype with a count of one. The chain employs TRBV7-8 and TRBJ1-5; D may be TRBD1 (5 bases). Trimming shortened V by 1 base and J by 0 bases, and 13 bases separated the two germline ends. The CDR3 is 17 amino acids. The germline V gene has CDR1 SGHVS and CDR2 FQNEAQ. The CDR3 region is CASSLEQGTSSNQPQHF. The CDR3 DNA sequence: TGTGCCAGCAGCTTAGAGCAGGGTACGAGTAGCAATCAGCCCCAGCATTTT.

V and J are TRBV12-3 or TRBV12-4 and TRBJ2-4, with D possibly TRBD2 on 6 matching bases. The tail of the sequence fits TRBJ2-5 better, so the J call may be wrong. This CDR3 is built from 12 residues. This chain's CDR3 is CATNDGGKTQYF. The CDR3 DNA reads TGTGCCACCAACGACGGGGGAAAGACCCAGTACTTC.

The chain links TRBV2 to TRBJ2-7, with D maybe TRBD1 (5 bases). The J call may be mistaken, given a closer DNA end match to TRBJ2-5. The CDR3 spans 12 residues. Germline CDR1 and CDR2: SNHLY and FYNNEI. CDR3 sequence: CASTGLGETQYF. The CDR3 nucleotides are TGTGCCAGCACAGGGTTGGGTGAGACCCAGTACTTC.

This chain joins TRBV11-1 and TRBJ2-7; unclear D gene. V was pared by 1 base and J by 9 bases, with 10 bases between. This CDR3 is 12 amino acids long. The germline CDR1 and CDR2 sequences are SGHAT and FQDESV (reference sequence). The CDR3 DNA reads TGTGCCAGCAGCTTAGTGGAAGCGCGGCAGTACTTC. The encoded protein is CASSLVEARQYF. Variable domain in full (rest from reference TRBV11-1 and TRBJ2-7): EAEVAQSPRYKITEKSQAVAFWCDPISGHATLYWYRQILGQGPELLVQFQDESVVDDSQLPKDRFSAERLKGVDSTLKIQPAELGDSAMYLCASSLVEARQYFGPGTRLTVT.

J is TRBJ2-7 and V is TRBV7-8; 11 bases match TRBD2. V was pared by 5 bases and J by 4 bases, with 10 bases of the junction left unmatched. This CDR3 contains 16 residues. The germline CDR1 and CDR2 sequences are SGHVS and FQNEAQ. CDR3 residues: CASSGFLVAGGYEQYF. The CDR3 DNA sequence: TGTGCCAGCAGCGGGTTCTTGGTAGCGGGAGGGTACGAGCAGTACTTC.

This clonotype was counted only a few times. V usage is TRBV4-3 and J usage is TRBJ1-2; 9 bases fit TRBD1. CDR3 length: 19 residues. Per germline, CDR1 LGHNA and CDR2 YSLEER. V shed 0 bases, J shed 4 bases, and the junction held 15 bases outside the gene matches. The CDR3 DNA sequence: TGCGCCAGCAGCCAAGATGTGGGCCCGGGACAGGGAACTCGCTATGGCTACACCTTC. It is translated as CASSQDVGPGQGTRYGYTF.

The chain links TRBV2 to TRBJ1-6; D is undetermined. Trimming took off 3 bases at V and 10 bases at J, with 13 bases between the two ends. Germline loops: CDR1 SNHLY, CDR2 FYNNEI. The CDR3 totals 14 residues. The CDR3 loop reads CASSDQPLDSPLHF. In DNA, the CDR3 is TGTGCCAGCAGTGACCAACCCTTGGACTCACCCCTCCACTTT.

The chain is built from TRBV6-5 and TRBJ2-3; D may be TRBD1 (6 bases). From germline, CDR1 is MNHEY and CDR2 SVGAGI. The CDR3 has 15 residues. Trimming left V 6 bases short and J 4 bases short, with 17 bases between. The CDR3 DNA sequence: TGTGCCAGCAGGCGAGGGGGTCCGAACCCAGATACGCAGTATTTT. The encoded protein is CASRRGGPNPDTQYF.

The V and J genes are TRBV12-3 or TRBV12-4 and TRBJ1-1, with D maybe TRBD1 (5 bases). V gave up 7 bases and J gave up 1 base, with 16 bases separating them. This CDR3 region has 15 residues. Here the CDR3 reads CASKARRGPNTEAFF. The CDR3 coding sequence is TGTGCCAGCAAGGCAAGAAGGGGCCCGAACACTGAAGCTTTCTTT.

This clonotype was picked up many times. The genes are TRBV4-3 and TRBJ2-7; 9 positions agree with TRBD1. Looked up from germline, CDR1 is LGHNA and CDR2 is YSLEER. J lost 4 bases, V lost 4 bases, and 11 bases had no gene match. There are 16 residues in the CDR3. The CDR3 nucleotides are TGCGCCAGCAGCCCAGACACCGGGACAGGGAATTACGAGCAGTACTTC. Its translation: CASSPDTGTGNYEQYF.

The gene calls are TRBV28 and TRBJ2-4; 7 bases map to TRBD1. Germline CDR1 reads MDHEN; CDR2 reads SYDVKM. J was trimmed by 15 bases and V by 3 bases; bases with no gene match: 14. The CDR3 runs to 14 residues. The CDR3 coding sequence is TGTGCCAGCAGTTTTGGAACAGGGGAGTACGAGCGGTACTTC. Translated: CASSFGTGEYERYF.

The rearrangement joins TRBV6-5 to TRBJ2-3, with no clear D. Germline V gene data show CDR1 as MNHEY and CDR2 as SVGAGI. V lost 5 bases to trimming and J lost 5 bases, with 11 bases between them. The CDR3 extends over 13 amino acids. The CDR3 DNA reads TGTGCCAGCAGTCCGCAGCTTGGAGATACGCAGTATTTT. Protein sequence: CASSPQLGDTQYF.

The chain combines TRBV7-3 with TRBJ2-5, with TRBD1 matching over 7 bases. After removal of 1 base from V and 4 bases from J, the junction contained 3 bases not matched to a gene. The CDR3 is 14 amino acids. Germline CDR1 is SGHTA and CDR2 is FQGTGA. The CDR3 region is CASSLKGQRETQYF. CDR3 coding DNA: TGTGCCAGCAGCTTAAAGGGACAGCGAGAGACCCAGTACTTC.

The chain employs TRBV29-1 and TRBJ1-2, with D uncertain. V lost 5 bases, J lost 2 bases, and 15 bases lay in between. In germline, CDR1 is SQVTM, CDR2 ANQGSEA. The CDR3 is 14 residues long. CDR3 DNA sequence: TGCAGCGTTCCCCACAGCCACACCAACTATGGCTACACCTTC. Its translation is CSVPHSHTNYGYTF.

This clonotype showed up just a few times. The V gene is TRBV7-2, the J gene TRBJ2-2; D ambiguous. CDR1 SGHTA and CDR2 FQGNSA come from the germline V gene. The CDR3 has 15 residues. V was clipped by 0 bases and J by 1 base, with 6 bases between them. The CDR3 spells CASSLALGNTGELFF. For the CDR3, the DNA is TGTGCCAGCAGCTTAGCGCTCGGGAACACCGGGGAGCTGTTTTTT.

In this sample, this clonotype turned up many times. The V call is TRBV29-1, the J call TRBJ1-2, with a weak D call TRBD1 (5 bases). The CDR3 is 14 amino acids. Trimming took 7 bases from V and 6 from J, leaving 21 bases between them. Germline V CDR1 and CDR2: SQVTM, ANQGSEA. Here the CDR3 reads CSAARGPGRDGYTF. For the CDR3, the DNA is TGCAGCGCCGCCCGGGGCCCAGGGAGGGATGGCTACACCTTC.